This paragraph reports one TCR beta chain. The data derive from a study of blood T cell repertoires in COVID-19. Study-level background: From the United States, Italy and Spain came samples of acute and convalescent COVID-19. Sources were T cells, B-cell-depleted T cells, or PBMCs; the material itself was cDNA or gDNA.

Per the study methods: Amplifying reference gene primers gave estimates of nucleated cell counts. TCRdb's copy holds only in-frame clones and misses some; the assay was immunoSEQ multiplex PCR. The D gene and trimming were derived from the DNA, and the V and J assignments and clone size from that table. The table shows fewer than 180,000 clones, with about 86% occurring only once. The CDR3 is made up of 14 amino acids. Looked up from germline, CDR1 is SGHNT and CDR2 is YYREEE (reference sequence). V was trimmed by 2 bases and J by 5 bases, leaving 11 bases between them. The clonotype comes from a man in his 70s with acute or convalescent COVID-19. Specimen: peripheral blood. This chain joins TRBV5-4 and TRBJ2-1; D is possibly TRBD2 (6 bases). CDR3 nucleotide sequence: TGTGCCAGCAGCTTCGGGAGTACGGACAATGAGCAGTTCTTC. Protein product: CASSFGSTDNEQFF.